This entry lists 9 T cell receptor beta chains sequenced from one sample in a study of identical twins. One entry per CDR3 protein, called by TCRdb with MiXCR from the 5' RACE reads. This table holds some 1,600,000 distinct CDR3 sequences, around 29% found once. Specimen: cord blood. These receptors all come from a newborn girl in good health.

J is TRBJ2-3 and V is TRBV7-8, with unresolved D. CDR3 size: 18 residues. Trimming took off 3 bases at V and 5 bases at J, with 24 bases between the two ends. Germline assignment: CDR1 SGHVS and CDR2 FQNEAQ. CDR3 in DNA: TGTGCCAGCAGCTTCCCCTTCGTCGGCCAGACCTCTCAAGATACGCAGTATTTT. This gives the protein CASSFPFVGQTSQDTQYF.

The sample holds a few counts of this clonotype. The chain employs TRBV5-1 and TRBJ2-5, with D unresolved. There are 15 residues in the CDR3. Looked up from germline, CDR1 is SGHRS and CDR2 is YFSETQ. V gave up 6 bases and J gave up 1 base, with 16 bases separating them. CDR3 amino acids: CASMVTISIQETQYF. CDR3 nucleotide sequence: TGCGCCAGCATGGTAACGATAAGCATCCAAGAGACCCAGTACTTC. Variable domain in full (rest from reference TRBV5-1 and TRBJ2-5): KAGVTQTPRYLIKTRGQQVTLSCSPISGHRSVSWYQQTPGQGLQFLFEYFSETQRNKGNFPGRFSGRQFSNSRSEMNVSTLELGDSALYLCASMVTISIQETQYFGPGTRLLVL.

This clonotype was seen only a few times. This sequence joins TRBV20-1 and TRBJ2-7, with 10 bases fitting TRBD2. The germline CDR1 and CDR2 sequences are DFQATT and SNEGSKA (reference sequence). J was trimmed by 1 base and V by 0 bases; bases with no gene match: 3. The CDR3 covers 15 residues. In DNA, the CDR3 is TGCAGTGCTAGAGATAGTAGCGGGGGGTCCTACGAGCAGTACTTC. Residues: CSARDSSGGSYEQYF.

This clonotype showed up just a few times. This chain uses TRBV6-2 or TRBV6-3 with TRBJ2-5; 7 positions match TRBD1. Germline V gene lookup returns CDR1 MNHEY and CDR2 SVGEGT. V lost 5 bases, J lost 2 bases, and 8 bases stayed unmatched. The CDR3 is made up of 15 amino acids. CDR3 loop: CASSTSGQAQETQYF. As DNA, the CDR3 is TGTGCCAGCAGTACCTCAGGACAGGCACAAGAGACCCAGTACTTC.

This clonotype was found once. The CDR3 loop is CASSLQEPGYGYTF. DNA of the CDR3: TGCGCCAGCAGCTTGCAGGAGCCAGGGTATGGCTACACCTTC. The gene calls are TRBV5-1 and TRBJ1-2, with a tentative D call TRBD1 (5 bases). Trimming pared 1 base from V and 5 bases from J, leaving 12 bases between. Germline CDR1 SGHRS, CDR2 YFSETQ. The CDR3 has 14 residues.

CDR3 DNA sequence: TGTGCCACCAGTGATGGACCCGGGACCCCGTACAATGAGCAGTTCTTC. As protein: CATSDGPGTPYNEQFF. J is TRBJ2-1 and V is TRBV24-1; D possibly matches TRBD1 or TRBD2 (5 bases each). Trimming stripped 3 bases from V and 4 bases from J, with 15 bases between. CDR1 is KGHDR and CDR2 is SFDVKD in the germline V gene. CDR3 length equals 16 residues.

This clonotype was found many times. V is TRBV4-2 and J is TRBJ2-3; D gene ambiguous. CDR1 and CDR2 from the germline V gene are LGHNA and YNFKEQ. This CDR3 has 16 amino acids. With 1 base removed from V and 2 bases from J, the gap between germline ends came to 13 bases. The CDR3 here is CASSQGTGFDTDTQYF. The DNA of the CDR3 is TGTGCCAGCAGCCAAGGGACGGGTTTCGACACAGATACGCAGTATTTT.

The chain has TRBV9 and TRBJ1-2; maybe TRBD1 (6 bases). Between the trimmed V and J ends, which lost 2 bases and 5 bases, there was a span of 16 bases. The CDR3 spans 15 residues. Germline lookup yields CDR1 SGDLS and CDR2 YYNGEE. CDR3 residues: CASSVRDKGLYGYTF. The CDR3 nucleotides are TGTGCCAGCAGCGTGAGGGACAAGGGGCTATATGGCTACACCTTC. The full variable domain, rest sourced from reference TRBV9 and TRBJ1-2, is DSGVTQTPKHLITATGQRVTLRCSPRSGDLSVYWYQQSLDQGLQFLIQYYNGEERAKGNILERFSAQQFPDLHSELNLSSLELGDSALYFCASSVRDKGLYGYTFGSGTRLTVV.

The rearrangement uses TRBV12-5 and TRBJ1-1; 9 positions agree with TRBD1. Germline V gives CDR1 LGHNT, CDR2 FRNRAP. V dropped 5 bases and J dropped 4; count of bases not matched to a gene: 8. CDR3 size: 15 residues. The CDR3 sequence is CASGQGQGLGTEAFF. CDR3 DNA sequence: TGTGCTAGTGGTCAAGGACAGGGGCTGGGCACTGAAGCTTTCTTT.